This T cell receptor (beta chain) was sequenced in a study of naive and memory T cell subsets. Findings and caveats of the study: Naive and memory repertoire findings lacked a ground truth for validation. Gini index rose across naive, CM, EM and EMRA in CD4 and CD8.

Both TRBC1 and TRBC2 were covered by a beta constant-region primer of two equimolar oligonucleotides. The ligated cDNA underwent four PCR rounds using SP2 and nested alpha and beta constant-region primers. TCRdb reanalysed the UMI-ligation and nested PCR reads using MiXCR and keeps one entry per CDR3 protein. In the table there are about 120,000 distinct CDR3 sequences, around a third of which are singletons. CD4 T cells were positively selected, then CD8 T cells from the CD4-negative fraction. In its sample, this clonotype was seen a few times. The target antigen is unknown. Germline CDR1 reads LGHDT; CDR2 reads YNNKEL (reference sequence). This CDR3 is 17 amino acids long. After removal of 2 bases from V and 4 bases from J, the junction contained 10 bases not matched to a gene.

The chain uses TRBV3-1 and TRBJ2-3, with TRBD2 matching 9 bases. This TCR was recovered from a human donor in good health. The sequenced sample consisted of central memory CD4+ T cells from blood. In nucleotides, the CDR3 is TGTGCCAGCAGCCAATGGCTTAGCGGGAGTGGAGCAGATACGCAGTATTTT. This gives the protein CASSQWLSGSGADTQYF.